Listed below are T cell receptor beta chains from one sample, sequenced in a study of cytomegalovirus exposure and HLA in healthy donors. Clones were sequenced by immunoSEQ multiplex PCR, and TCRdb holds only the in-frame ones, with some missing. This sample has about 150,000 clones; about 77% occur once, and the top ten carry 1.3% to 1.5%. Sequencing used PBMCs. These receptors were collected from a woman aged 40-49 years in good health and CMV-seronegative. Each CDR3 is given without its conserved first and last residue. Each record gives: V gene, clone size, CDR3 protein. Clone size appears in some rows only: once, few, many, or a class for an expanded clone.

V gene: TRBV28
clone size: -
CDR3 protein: ASRDAGKAF

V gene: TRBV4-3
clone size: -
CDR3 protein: ASSQDHEGNSPLH

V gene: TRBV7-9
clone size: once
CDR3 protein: ASSPPGHLNTEAF

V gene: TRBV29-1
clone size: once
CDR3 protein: SARQGRASEAF

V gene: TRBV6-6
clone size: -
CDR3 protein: ASSPPPEQF

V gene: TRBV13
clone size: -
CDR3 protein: ASSLGTGIPNEQF

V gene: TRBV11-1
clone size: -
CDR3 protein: ASSLQGRLNYGYT

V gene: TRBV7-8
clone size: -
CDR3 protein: ASSLVDTYEQY

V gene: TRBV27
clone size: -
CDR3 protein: ASSPDRVYGYT

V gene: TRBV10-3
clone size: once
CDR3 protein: AILFPGTGELF

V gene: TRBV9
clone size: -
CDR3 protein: ASSVGAGSDSGANVLT

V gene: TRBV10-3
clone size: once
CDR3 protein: AISIQGHEQY

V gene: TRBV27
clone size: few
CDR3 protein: ASGTSVGGGSNEQF

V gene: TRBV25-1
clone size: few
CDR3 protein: ASSEGGRGEAF

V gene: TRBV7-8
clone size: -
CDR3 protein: ASSKLSYEQY

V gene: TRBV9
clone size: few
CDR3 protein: ASSLGQGKKLF

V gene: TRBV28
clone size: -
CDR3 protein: ASSSAGQPGTEAF

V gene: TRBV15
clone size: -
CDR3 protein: ATSRDTAGGIGYT

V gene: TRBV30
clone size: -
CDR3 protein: AWSYRGQPQH

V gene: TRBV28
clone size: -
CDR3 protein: ASSLAVPGANVLT

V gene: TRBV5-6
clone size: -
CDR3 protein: ASSDSRDREVMRGYT

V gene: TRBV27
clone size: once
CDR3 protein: ASSPGTLGGSYNSPLH

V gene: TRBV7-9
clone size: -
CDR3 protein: ASTRDRVTGELF

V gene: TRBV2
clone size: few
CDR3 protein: ASSEEPGVSTDTQY

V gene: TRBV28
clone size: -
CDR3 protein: ASSLWVAGKEYEQY

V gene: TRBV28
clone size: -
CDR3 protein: ASSWGRAGTEAF

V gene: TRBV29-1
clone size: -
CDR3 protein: SAGPGSTNEKLF

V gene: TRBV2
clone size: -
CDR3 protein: ASSETGGHTGELF

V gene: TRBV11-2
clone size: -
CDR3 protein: ASSLDWTGELF

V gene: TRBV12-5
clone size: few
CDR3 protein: ASGGQDTEAF

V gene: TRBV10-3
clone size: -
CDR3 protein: AISAGQSMNTEAF

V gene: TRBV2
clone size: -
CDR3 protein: ASSSDRVNTGELF

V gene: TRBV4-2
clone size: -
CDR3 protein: ASSQDPALAGEVGNGYT

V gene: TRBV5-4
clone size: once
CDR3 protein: ASSLAGGSGANVLT

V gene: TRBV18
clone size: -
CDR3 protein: ASSPRDRGSGEQY

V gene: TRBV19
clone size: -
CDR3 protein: ASSMGGTGATEAF

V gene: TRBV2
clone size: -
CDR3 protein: ASSEGGRAYGYT

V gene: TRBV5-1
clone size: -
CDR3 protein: ASSFRVGAEEQY

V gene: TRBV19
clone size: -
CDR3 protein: ASSIEGLPYEQY

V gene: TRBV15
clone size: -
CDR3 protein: ATSRDSSNQPQH

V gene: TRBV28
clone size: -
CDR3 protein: ASSFYGGGEEKLF

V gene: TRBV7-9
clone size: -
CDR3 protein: ASSSYRGTEAF

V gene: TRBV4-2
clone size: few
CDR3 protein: ASPLEPNSPLH

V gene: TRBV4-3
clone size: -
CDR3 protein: ASSHLSSGTNSYEQY

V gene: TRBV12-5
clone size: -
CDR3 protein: ASGSQKPTDTQY

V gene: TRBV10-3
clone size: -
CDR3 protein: AITEVEGEKLF

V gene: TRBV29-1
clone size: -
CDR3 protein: SVGQGDTEAF

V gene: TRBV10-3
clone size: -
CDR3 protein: AISGTGLSYEQY

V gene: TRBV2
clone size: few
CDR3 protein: ASSSFRGASYEQY

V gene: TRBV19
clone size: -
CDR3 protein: ASTSRTSGVNEQF

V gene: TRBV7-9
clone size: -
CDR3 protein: ASSLGQGATEAF

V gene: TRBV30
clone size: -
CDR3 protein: AWSGTSIDEQF

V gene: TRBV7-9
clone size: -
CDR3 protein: ASSLGGQLYGYT

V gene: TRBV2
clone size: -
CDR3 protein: ASILQGGYGYT

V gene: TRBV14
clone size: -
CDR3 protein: ASSQAERRNTEAF